These 11 T cell receptor beta chains originate from one sample sequenced in a study of response to subunit inactivated influenza vaccine (dated by TCRdb to the late 2010s). Receptor amplification or capture employed RT-PCR. The instrument was an Illumina HiSeq 2500. TCRdb reran the public reads through fastp at Q25 and MiXCR, keeping productive beta chains. Here each entry gathers all rows of one CDR3 protein and keeps the most common genes and DNA. Across this sample there are around 580,000 distinct CDR3 sequences, with 12% to 15% seen only once. Of the sample, around 10% falls within the top ten clones. The material was PBMCs from blood, obtained 11 to 12 days after vaccination. The receptors were sampled from a man in his forties or fifties who received an inactivated influenza vaccine. Donor details come from another sample of the same person, matched by shared clones.

The table lists this clonotype with a few counts. The chain recombines TRBV15 with TRBJ1-3; D gene ambiguous. This CDR3 region has 14 residues. Germline V gene lookup returns CDR1 LNHNV and CDR2 YYDKDF (reference sequence). Trimming removed 4 bases at V and 1 base at J, with 8 bases between. The chain's CDR3 is CATSTSRSGNTIYF. In nucleotides, the CDR3 is TGTGCCACCAGCACAAGTCGATCTGGAAACACCATATATTTT.

The V call is TRBV7-6, the J call TRBJ2-5; 12 nucleotides match TRBD2. Germline V gives CDR1 SGHVS, CDR2 FNYEAQ. The V gene end was trimmed by 4 bases and the J gene end by 2 bases; junction bases not matched to a gene: 5. The CDR3 has 16 residues. DNA for the CDR3: TGTGCCAGCAGCTACCGGACTAGCGGGGTACAAGAGACCCAGTACTTC. This encodes CASSYRTSGVQETQYF.

This clonotype has at least ten counts. This sequence joins TRBV4-3 and TRBJ2-3, with 11 bases lining up with TRBD2. Per the germline V gene, CDR1 is LGHNA and CDR2 is YSLEER. This CDR3 spans 16 amino acids. The J segment lost 6 bases and the V segment lost 1 base, leaving 6 bases of the junction unmatched. The CDR3 DNA reads TGCGCCAGCAGCCAAGGCAGTAGCGGGGGGGCCGATACGCAGTATTTT. This sequence encodes CASSQGSSGGADTQYF.

This rearrangement joins TRBV5-1 to TRBJ2-1, with 9 bases aligning to TRBD1. The V gene's germline CDR1 is SGHRS and CDR2 YFSETQ. The CDR3 sequence is 15 residues long. The ends lost 4 bases at V and 2 bases at J; junction bases unmatched: 4. The CDR3 reads CASSRTGGAYNEQFF. DNA for the CDR3: TGCGCCAGCAGCAGAACAGGGGGCGCCTACAATGAGCAGTTCTTC.

The V gene is TRBV6-1, the J gene TRBJ2-5; perhaps D is TRBD1 or TRBD2 (7 bases each). The V end was cut by 7 bases, the J end by 2 bases, with 17 bases between. Germline V gene lookup returns CDR1 MNHNS and CDR2 SASEGT. There are 15 residues in the CDR3. CDR3: CASNRGQGGQETQYF. The CDR3 region has the DNA TGTGCCAGCAACAGGGGTCAGGGGGGGCAAGAGACCCAGTACTTC.

The chain carries TRBV24-1 and TRBJ2-5; tentative D call: TRBD1 (5 bases). Germline values: CDR1 KGHDR, CDR2 SFDVKD. Deletions cut 1 base from V and 1 base from J, with 12 bases between. The CDR3 loop spans 16 amino acids. This chain's CDR3 is CATSDFSQGPQETQYF. In DNA, the CDR3 is TGTGCCACCAGTGATTTTTCGCAGGGCCCCCAAGAGACCCAGTACTTC.

The chain has TRBV12-3 or TRBV12-4 and TRBJ1-5; no clear D gene. This CDR3 has 15 residues. V lost 3 bases to trimming and J lost 2 bases, with 11 bases between them. CDR3 sequence: CASSFSGLGNQPQHF. DNA for the CDR3: TGTGCCAGCAGTTTCTCGGGATTGGGCAATCAGCCCCAGCATTTT.

CDR3 sequence (DNA): TGCGCCAGCGGGATCTACCTAAGCTCCTACAATGAGCAGTTCTTC. Encoded protein: CASGIYLSSYNEQFF. This chain connects TRBV4-3 to TRBJ2-1; D ambiguous. Trimming cost V 8 bases and J 0 bases, with 14 bases left between them. Per germline, CDR1 LGHNA and CDR2 YSLEER. CDR3 size: 15 residues.

Comments on this clonotype: A read error may account for a junction end that differs from germline. This sequence joins TRBV20-1 and TRBJ2-7; 15 bases fit TRBD2. The CDR3 loop spans 16 amino acids. Germline V CDR1 and CDR2: DFQATT, SNEGSKA (reference sequence). Here the CDR3 DNA reads TGCAATGCTAGGGGACTAGCGGGGGGAAACTCCTACGAGCAGTACTTC. It translates to CNARGLAGGNSYEQYF.

The J gene is TRBJ2-1, the V gene TRBV10-3; 14 bases agree with TRBD2. Germline CDR1 and CDR2: ENHRY and SYGVKD. The V gene end was trimmed by 0 bases and the J gene end by 8 bases; junction bases not matched to a gene: 9. CDR3 length: 18 residues. CDR3 residues: CAISESRLAGGQMDEQFF. CDR3 bases: TGTGCCATCAGTGAGTCGAGACTAGCGGGGGGGCAAATGGATGAGCAGTTCTTC.

This clonotype was counted only a few times. The chain employs TRBV5-5 and TRBJ1-2; D is perhaps TRBD1 (5 bases). Trimming took off 6 bases at V and 6 bases at J, with 24 bases between the two ends. Germline V gene sequence: CDR1 SGHKS, CDR2 YYEKEE (reference sequence). The CDR3 is 16 amino acids. CDR3 bases: TGTGCCAGCACCCTAGATCCAGGGATCCATGGCAATGGCTACACCTTC. Protein sequence: CASTLDPGIHGNGYTF.